The next 2 T cell receptor beta chains were all read from a single sample in a study of molecular identifiers for immune sequencing clone quantification. MiXCR, run by TCRdb on the PCR reads, gives a single entry per CDR3 protein. The table lists some 580,000 distinct CDR3 sequences, roughly 23% of them singletons. What was sequenced was naive CD8+ T cells from blood, with Jurkat cell RNA spiked in. Subset reported: FACS-sorted CD8+CD4-CCR7+CD45RA+ naive T cells. These receptors all come from a human donor in good health. Some libraries in this study had Jurkat cell RNA spiked in.

In its sample, this clonotype was seen a few times. The genes are TRBV20-1 and TRBJ2-3; TRBD1 agrees at 9 bases. The CDR3 has 15 residues. Germline values: CDR1 DFQATT, CDR2 SNEGSKA (reference sequence). With V trimmed by 1 base and J by 4 bases, 6 bases remained unmatched. The CDR3 nucleotides are TGCAGTGCTAGAGGAACAGGGGGCATCGCAGATACGCAGTATTTT. It specifies CSARGTGGIADTQYF.

This clonotype was seen repeatedly, ten times or more. The chain employs TRBV27 and TRBJ1-4; D remains unclear. Germline assignment: CDR1 MNHEY and CDR2 SMNVEV (reference sequence). The CDR3 sequence is 13 residues long. Trimming pared 4 bases from V and 7 bases from J, leaving 10 bases between. In nucleotides, the CDR3 is TGTGCCAGCAGTTGGATGCAAGGTGAAAAACTGTTTTTT. Translation gives CASSWMQGEKLFF.